Here is one TCR beta chain with its context. Its antigen is unknown. The treatment here: roughly 18 received Ad26.COV2.S at low or high dose, single or two shots; 5 received placebo; per-sample allocation not given. The investigators took samples on day 63 after the first vaccine or placebo injection. Looked up from germline, CDR1 is MGHRA and CDR2 is YSYEKL. V gave up 3 bases and J gave up 10 bases, with 10 bases separating them. The length of the CDR3 is 13 residues. Profiled with immunoSEQ multiplex PCR; TCRdb holds only in-frame clones, not every one. Of about 420,000 clones listed, more than 75% were seen once; the top ten hold about 4%. This record belongs to a study of Ad26.COV2.S vaccination and SARS-CoV-2 variants. Study-wide results and limits: Vaccine recipients posted higher spike-specific TCR breadth than their placebo counterparts.

The material was peripheral blood, obtained in a trial of Ad26.COV2.S vaccine versus placebo. This rearrangement joins TRBV4-1 to TRBJ1-6, with no clear D. The source of this sequence is a person between 18 and 65 years old who received the Ad26.COV2.S COVID-19 vaccine or a placebo. The CDR3 bases are TGCGCCAGCAGCCACCCTTTGGGGTCACCCCTCCACTTT. Protein product: CASSHPLGSPLHF.